The rows below give T cell receptor beta chains drawn from one sample of a study of cytomegalovirus exposure and HLA in healthy donors. Measured with immunoSEQ multiplex PCR; TCRdb has only the in-frame clones, and not every one. The data contain under 200,000 clones, roughly 86% of them seen just once; the ten biggest clones take up around 3.6%. Sample: PBMCs. The source is a man aged 35-49 years in good health and CMV-seropositive. Each CDR3 is given with its conserved first and last residue. The D gene is left open where the match is weak.

TRBV12-5	-	TRBJ2-3	CASGGANTDTQYF	TGTGCTAGTGGGGGGGCCAACACAGATACGCAGTATTTT
TRBV5-1	TRBD1	TRBJ1-3	CASSWDRGNTIYF	TGCGCCAGCAGCTGGGACAGGGGAAACACCATATATTTT
TRBV28	-	TRBJ2-1	CASSLHPTSRNEQFF	TGTGCCAGCAGCCTACACCCGACATCGCGTAATGAGCAGTTCTTC
TRBV21-1	-	TRBJ2-7	CASSKVETSGRNGEQYF	TGTGCCAGCAGCAAAGTTGAGACTAGCGGGAGAAACGGTGAGCAGTACTTC
TRBV7-9	-	TRBJ2-7	CASSPLRSYEQYF	TGTGCCAGCAGCCCGCTCAGATCCTACGAGCAGTACTTC
TRBV5-4	TRBD2	TRBJ2-6	CASSLGPGDYSPGANVLTF	TGTGCCAGCAGCTTGGGCCCTGGGGACTACAGCCCTGGGGCCAACGTCCTGACTTTC
TRBV2	-	TRBJ2-1	CASSGSGNEQFF	TGTGCCAGCAGTGGGTCCGGCAATGAGCAGTTCTTC
TRBV2	TRBD1	TRBJ2-6	CASSTGGLGANVLTF	TGTGCCAGCAGTACAGGGGGCTTAGGGGCCAACGTCCTGACTTTC
TRBV5-1	-	TRBJ2-5	CASSDGQPQETQYF	TGCGCCAGCAGCGACGGACAGCCCCAAGAGACCCAGTACTTC
TRBV4-2	TRBD1	TRBJ2-3	CASSQYLCQGADTQYF	TGTGCCAGCAGCCAATATCTTTGTCAGGGGGCAGATACGCAGTATTTT
TRBV6-5	TRBD1	TRBJ1-2	CASSYSEGQGIYGYTF	TGTGCCAGCAGTTACTCGGAGGGACAGGGCATCTATGGCTACACCTTC
TRBV27	TRBD2	TRBJ2-5	CASSTTSGTSGGAVLETQYF	TGTGCCAGCAGTACCACCTCCGGGACTAGCGGGGGGGCAGTGTTGGAGACCCAGTACTTC
TRBV7-2	TRBD2	TRBJ2-7	CASSSTSGPYEQYF	TGTGCCAGCAGCTCCACTAGCGGGCCCTACGAGCAGTACTTC
TRBV11-3	TRBD2	TRBJ2-1	CASSAGLAGDEQFF	TGTGCCAGCAGCGCGGGACTAGCGGGAGATGAGCAGTTCTTC
TRBV7-3	TRBD2	TRBJ2-1	CASSLKGSGVGNEQFF	TGTGCCAGCAGCTTAAAAGGTAGCGGGGTGGGCAATGAGCAGTTCTTC
TRBV27	-	TRBJ1-1	CASSLRVLNTEAFF	TGTGCCAGCAGTTTACGGGTTTTGAACACTGAAGCTTTCTTT
TRBV2	-	TRBJ1-1	CASSEQGGGNTEAFF	TGTGCCAGCAGTGAACAGGGCGGTGGGAACACTGAAGCTTTCTTT
TRBV28	TRBD1	TRBJ2-7	CASSLGTGSGYEQYF	TGTGCCAGCAGTTTAGGGACAGGGTCAGGGTACGAGCAGTACTTC
TRBV6-6	-	TRBJ2-7	CASSYRGSVYEQYF	TGTGCCAGCAGTTACAGGGGGAGTGTTTACGAGCAGTACTTC
TRBV5-8	-	TRBJ2-1	CASSEQGYEQFF	TGTGCCAGCAGCGAACAGGGATATGAGCAGTTCTTC
TRBV7-3	TRBD2	TRBJ2-5	CASSSFGLAGETQYF	TGTGCCAGCAGCTCCTTTGGACTAGCAGGGGAGACCCAGTACTTC
TRBV5-1	TRBD2	TRBJ2-2	CASSLLASGYTGELFF	TGCGCCAGCAGCCTACTCGCTAGCGGATACACCGGGGAGCTGTTTTTT
TRBV27	TRBD2	TRBJ2-2	CASSSWGGGTGELFF	TGTGCCAGCAGTTCCTGGGGCGGGGGCACCGGGGAGCTGTTTTTT
TRBV27	-	TRBJ2-3	CASSLFSSPLATRTDTQYF	TGTGCCAGCAGTTTATTCTCATCTCCGCTAGCGACCCGCACAGATACGCAGTATTTT
TRBV2	TRBD1	TRBJ2-6	CASLGGQGRSGANVLTF	TGTGCCAGCCTCGGGGGACAGGGACGCTCTGGGGCCAACGTCCTGACTTTC
TRBV7-2	TRBD2	TRBJ2-7	CASSPTSGFYEQYF	TGTGCCAGCAGCCCGACTAGCGGGTTTTACGAGCAGTACTTC
TRBV7-8	-	TRBJ2-7	CASSGGLDYEQYF	TGTGCCAGCAGCGGGGGACTCGACTACGAGCAGTACTTC
TRBV5-1	TRBD2	TRBJ2-1	CASSFPRGAGEQFF	TGCGCCAGCAGCTTCCCGCGGGGGGCTGGGGAGCAGTTCTTC
TRBV9	-	TRBJ2-3	CASSVGQLTDTQYF	TGTGCCAGCAGCGTAGGACAGCTCACAGATACGCAGTATTTT
TRBV23-1	-	TRBJ2-7	CASMRPQYEQYF	TGCGCCAGCATGCGGCCGCAATACGAGCAGTACTTC
TRBV6-5	-	TRBJ1-5	CASRPEDRPNQPQHF	TGTGCCAGCAGACCAGAAGACAGGCCGAATCAGCCCCAGCATTTT